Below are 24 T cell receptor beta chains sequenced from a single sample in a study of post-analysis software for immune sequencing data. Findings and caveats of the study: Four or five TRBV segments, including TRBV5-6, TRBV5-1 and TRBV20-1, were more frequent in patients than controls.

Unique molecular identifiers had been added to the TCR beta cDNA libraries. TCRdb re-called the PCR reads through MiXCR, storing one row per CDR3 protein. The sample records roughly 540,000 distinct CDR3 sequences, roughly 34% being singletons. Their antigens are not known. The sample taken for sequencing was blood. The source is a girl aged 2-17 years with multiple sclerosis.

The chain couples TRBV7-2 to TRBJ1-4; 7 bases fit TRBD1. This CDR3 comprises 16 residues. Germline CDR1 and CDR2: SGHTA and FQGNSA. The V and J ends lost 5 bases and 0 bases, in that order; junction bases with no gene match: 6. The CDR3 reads CASSGGTVATNEKLFF. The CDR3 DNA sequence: TGTGCCAGCAGCGGTGGGACAGTTGCAACTAATGAAAAACTGTTTTTT.

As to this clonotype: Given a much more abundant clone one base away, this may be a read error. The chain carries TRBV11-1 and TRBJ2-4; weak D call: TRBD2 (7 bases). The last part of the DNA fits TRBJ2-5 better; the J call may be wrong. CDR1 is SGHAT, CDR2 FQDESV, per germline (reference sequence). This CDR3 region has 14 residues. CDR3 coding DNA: TGTACCAGCAGCCTGGGCGGGGGCCCAGAGACCCAGTACTTC. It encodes CTSSLGGGPETQYF.

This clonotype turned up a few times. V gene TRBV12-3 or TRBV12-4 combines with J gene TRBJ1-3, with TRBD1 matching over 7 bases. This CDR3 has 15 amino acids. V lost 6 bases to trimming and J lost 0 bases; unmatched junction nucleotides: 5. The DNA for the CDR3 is TGTGCCAGCAGGGCGGCAGGGGGCTCTGGAAACACCATATATTTT. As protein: CASRAAGGSGNTIYF.

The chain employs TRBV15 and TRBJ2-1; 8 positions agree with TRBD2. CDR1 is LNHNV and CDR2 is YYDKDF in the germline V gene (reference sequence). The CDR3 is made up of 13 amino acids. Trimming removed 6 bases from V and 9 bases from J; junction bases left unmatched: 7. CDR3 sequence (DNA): TGTGCCACCAGAGGGCGGGGGGTAGTTGAGCAGTTCTTC. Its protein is CATRGRGVVEQFF.

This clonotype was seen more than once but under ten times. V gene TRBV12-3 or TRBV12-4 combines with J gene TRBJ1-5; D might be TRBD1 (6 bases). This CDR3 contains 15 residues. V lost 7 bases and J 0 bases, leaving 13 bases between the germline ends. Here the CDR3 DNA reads TGTGCCAGCACTCAGACAGGTCTTAGCAATCAGCCCCAGCATTTT. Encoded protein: CASTQTGLSNQPQHF.

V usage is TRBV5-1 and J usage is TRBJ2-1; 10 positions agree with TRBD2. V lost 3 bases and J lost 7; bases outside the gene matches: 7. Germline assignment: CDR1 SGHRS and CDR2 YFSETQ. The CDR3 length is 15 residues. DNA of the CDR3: TGCGCCAGCAGCTCTTCTAGCGGGGGACTGAATGAGCAGTTCTTC. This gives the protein CASSSSSGGLNEQFF.

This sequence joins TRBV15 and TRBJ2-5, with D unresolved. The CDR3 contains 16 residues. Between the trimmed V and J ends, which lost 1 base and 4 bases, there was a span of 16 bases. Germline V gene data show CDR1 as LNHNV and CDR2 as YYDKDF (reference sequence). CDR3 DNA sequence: TGTGCCACCAGCAGAGCTGGTCTCCAGCGAGGAGAGACCCAGTACTTC. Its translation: CATSRAGLQRGETQYF.

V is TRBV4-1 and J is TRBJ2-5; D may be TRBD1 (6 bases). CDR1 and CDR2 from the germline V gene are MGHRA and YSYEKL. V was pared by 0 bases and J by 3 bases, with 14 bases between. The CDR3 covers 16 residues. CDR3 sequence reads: CASSQEVGTYEETQYF. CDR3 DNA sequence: TGCGCCAGCAGCCAAGAGGTAGGGACATACGAAGAGACCCAGTACTTC.

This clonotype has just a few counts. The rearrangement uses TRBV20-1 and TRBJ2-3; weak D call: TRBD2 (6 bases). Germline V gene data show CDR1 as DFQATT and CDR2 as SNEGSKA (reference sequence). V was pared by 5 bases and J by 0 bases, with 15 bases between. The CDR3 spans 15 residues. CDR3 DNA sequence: TGCAGTGCTCTTCTGGGCGGGGCTAGCACAGATACGCAGTATTTT. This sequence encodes CSALLGGASTDTQYF.

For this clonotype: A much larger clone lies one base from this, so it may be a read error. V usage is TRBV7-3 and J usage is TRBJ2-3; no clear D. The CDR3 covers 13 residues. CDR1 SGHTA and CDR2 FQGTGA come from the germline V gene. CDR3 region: CASNLVSTDTQYF. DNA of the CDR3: TGTGCCAGCAACTTAGTCAGCACAGATACGCAGTATTTT. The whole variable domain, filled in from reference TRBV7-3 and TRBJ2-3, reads GAGVSQTPSNKVTEKGKYVELRCDPISGHTALYWYRQSLGQGPEFLIYFQGTGAADDSGLPNDRFFAVRPEGSVSTLKIQRTERGDSAVYLCASNLVSTDTQYFGPGTRLTVL.

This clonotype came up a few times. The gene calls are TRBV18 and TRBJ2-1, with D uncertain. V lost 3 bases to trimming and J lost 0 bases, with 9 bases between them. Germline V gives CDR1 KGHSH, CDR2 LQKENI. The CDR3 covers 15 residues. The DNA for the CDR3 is TGTGCCAGCTCACCCAGCATAAGCTCCTACAATGAGCAGTTCTTC. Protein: CASSPSISSYNEQFF.

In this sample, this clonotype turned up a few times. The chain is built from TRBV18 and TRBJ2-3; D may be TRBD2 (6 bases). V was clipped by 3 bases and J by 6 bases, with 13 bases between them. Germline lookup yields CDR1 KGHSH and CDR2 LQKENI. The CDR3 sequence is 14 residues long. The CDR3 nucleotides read TGTGCCAGCTCACCGATGGCGGGGACCGATACGCAGTATTTT. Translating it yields CASSPMAGTDTQYF.

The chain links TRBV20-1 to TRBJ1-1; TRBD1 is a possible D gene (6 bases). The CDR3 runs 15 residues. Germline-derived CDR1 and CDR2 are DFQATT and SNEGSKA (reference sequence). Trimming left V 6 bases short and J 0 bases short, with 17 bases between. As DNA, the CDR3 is TGCAGTGCCGACTTAGGACAGACTTTGAACACTGAAGCTTTCTTT. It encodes CSADLGQTLNTEAFF.

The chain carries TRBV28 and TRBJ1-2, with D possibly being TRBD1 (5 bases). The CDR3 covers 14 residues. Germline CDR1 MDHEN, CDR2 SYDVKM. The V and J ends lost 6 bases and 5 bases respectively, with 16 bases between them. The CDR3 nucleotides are TGTGCCAGCAGAACCCCGGGAAGGGGATATGGCTACACCTTC. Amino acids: CASRTPGRGYGYTF.

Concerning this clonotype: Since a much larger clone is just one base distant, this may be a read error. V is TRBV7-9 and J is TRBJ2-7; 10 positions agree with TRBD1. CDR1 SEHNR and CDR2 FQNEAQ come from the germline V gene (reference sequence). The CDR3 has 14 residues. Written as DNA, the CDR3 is TGTACCAGCAGCTATCCGGGACAGGGGTACGAGCAGTACTTC. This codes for CTSSYPGQGYEQYF. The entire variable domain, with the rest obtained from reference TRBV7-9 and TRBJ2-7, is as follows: DTGVSQNPRHKITKRGQNVTFRCDPISEHNRLYWYRQTLGQGPEFLTYFQNEAQLEKSRLLSDRFSAERPKGSFSTLEIQRTEQGDSAMYLCTSSYPGQGYEQYFGPGTRLTVT.

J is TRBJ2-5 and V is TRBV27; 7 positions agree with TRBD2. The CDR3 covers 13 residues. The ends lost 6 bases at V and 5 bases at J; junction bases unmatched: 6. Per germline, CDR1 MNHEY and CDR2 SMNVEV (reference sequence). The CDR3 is CASRGLGWETQYF. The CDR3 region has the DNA TGTGCCAGCAGAGGACTAGGGTGGGAGACCCAGTACTTC.

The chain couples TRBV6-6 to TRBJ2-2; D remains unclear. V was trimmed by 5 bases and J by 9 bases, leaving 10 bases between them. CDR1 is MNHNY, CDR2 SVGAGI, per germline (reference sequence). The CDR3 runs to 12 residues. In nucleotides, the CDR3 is TGTGCCAGCAGTACACTGTACCGGGAGCTGTTTTTT. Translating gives CASSTLYRELFF.

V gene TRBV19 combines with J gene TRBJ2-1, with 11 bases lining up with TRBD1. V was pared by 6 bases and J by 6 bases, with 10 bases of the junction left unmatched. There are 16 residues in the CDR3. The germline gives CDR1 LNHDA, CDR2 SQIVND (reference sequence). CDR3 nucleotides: TGTGCCAGTAGACCACCCGGGACAGGGGGAGGCAATGAGCAGTTCTTC. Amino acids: CASRPPGTGGGNEQFF.

The CDR3 bases are TGTGCCAGCAGCTCCCTAGGAGGGGCGTTAAACATTCAGTACTTC. Its translation: CASSSLGGALNIQYF. V usage is TRBV7-9 and J usage is TRBJ2-4, with D perhaps TRBD2 (6 bases). From germline, CDR1 is SEHNR and CDR2 FQNEAQ (reference sequence). This CDR3 is 15 amino acids long. Trimming removed 4 bases at V and 6 bases at J, with 16 bases between.

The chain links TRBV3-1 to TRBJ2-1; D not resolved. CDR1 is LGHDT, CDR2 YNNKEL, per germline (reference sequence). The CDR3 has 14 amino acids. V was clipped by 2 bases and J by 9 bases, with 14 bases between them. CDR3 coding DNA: TGTGCCAGCAGCCAATTGGACCCCTACGTTGAGCAGTTCTTC. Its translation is CASSQLDPYVEQFF.

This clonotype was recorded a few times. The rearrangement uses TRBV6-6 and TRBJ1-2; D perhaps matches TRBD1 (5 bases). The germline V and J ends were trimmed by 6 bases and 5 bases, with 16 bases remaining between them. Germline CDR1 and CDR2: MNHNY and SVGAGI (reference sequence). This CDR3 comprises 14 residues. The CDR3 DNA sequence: TGTGCCAGCAGCCAATACACAGGAGGTTATGGCTACACCTTC. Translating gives CASSQYTGGYGYTF.

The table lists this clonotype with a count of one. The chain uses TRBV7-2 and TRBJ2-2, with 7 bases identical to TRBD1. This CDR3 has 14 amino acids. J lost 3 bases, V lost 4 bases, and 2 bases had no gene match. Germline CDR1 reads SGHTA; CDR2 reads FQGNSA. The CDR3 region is CASSWDRYTGELFF. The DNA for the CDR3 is TGTGCCAGCAGCTGGGACAGATACACCGGGGAGCTGTTTTTT.

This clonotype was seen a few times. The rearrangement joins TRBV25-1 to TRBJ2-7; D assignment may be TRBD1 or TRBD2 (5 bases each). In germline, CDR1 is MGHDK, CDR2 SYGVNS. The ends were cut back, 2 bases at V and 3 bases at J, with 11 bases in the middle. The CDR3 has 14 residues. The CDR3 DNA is TGTGCCAGCAGTGAAGCAGGGAGTTACTACGAGCAGTACTTC. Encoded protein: CASSEAGSYYEQYF.

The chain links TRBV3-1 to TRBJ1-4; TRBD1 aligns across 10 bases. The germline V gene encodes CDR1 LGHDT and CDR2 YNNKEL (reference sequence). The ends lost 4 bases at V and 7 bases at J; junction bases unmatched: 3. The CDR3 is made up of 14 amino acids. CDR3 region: CASSRGDRGEKLFF. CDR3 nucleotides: TGTGCCAGCAGCCGAGGGGACAGGGGTGAAAAACTGTTTTTT.